This T cell receptor (beta chain) was documented in a study of technical replicates of blood from several donors (dated by TCRdb to about 2017). Library preparation was by the immunoSEQ multiplex PCR assay. In its TCRdb copy, this immuneACCESS table keeps in-frame sequences only and misses some clones. Where compared with another copy, unresolved V genes explain less than half of these, and the others have no known cause. The sample table records about 75,000 clones; approximately 97% of these occur just once. Of the sample, 0.18% falls within the top ten clones. This clone was recorded only once. Its antigen has not been determined. Base quality data are lacking; no much larger clone is found one base away. Trimming costs V 4 bases and J 4 bases, and their ends lie 16 bases apart. The cysteine opens and the phenylalanine closes a CDR3 of 15 amino acids. Kept here is only the CDR3 DNA, which spans 45 bases and is read in frame from base 1. The germline V gene sets CDR1 to MGHDK and CDR2 to SYGVNS.

The clonotype was recovered from a human donor in good health. Input material: T cells isolated from PBMCs. The rearrangement combines TRBV25-1 with TRBJ1-1; TRBD1 is a possible D gene, resting on 6 matching bases. The DNA sequence is TGTGCCAGCAGTGTCTTTGCAGGGGCTGGCACTGAAGCTTTCTTT. Its protein is CASSVFAGAGTEAFF.